This TCR beta chain was captured in a study of identical twins. Regarding the study as a whole: A cross-sectional statistical analysis, not follow-up of the same donors, supported the conclusions. Models predicted too little out-of-frame TCR alpha sharing in monozygotic twins.

TCRdb processed the 5' RACE reads anew with MiXCR; each CDR3 protein has one entry. The top ten hold around 0.52% of the sample, which has some 500,000 distinct CDR3 sequences, more than 13% seen once. CDR3 size: 12 residues. The ends were cut back, 3 bases at V and 4 bases at J, with 7 bases in the middle. Germline CDR1 KGHSH, CDR2 LQKENI. Concerning this clonotype: What it binds is unknown.

These data were likewise used in another study, on yellow fever vaccine responses in identical twins.

The sequence derives from a woman aged 18 to 35 in good health. This rearrangement joins TRBV18 to TRBJ2-7; D is unresolved. The sequencing input was CD4+ T cells sorted from blood. CDR3 DNA sequence: TGTGCCAGCTCACCTTTTCAATACGAGCAGTACTTC. This codes for CASSPFQYEQYF.